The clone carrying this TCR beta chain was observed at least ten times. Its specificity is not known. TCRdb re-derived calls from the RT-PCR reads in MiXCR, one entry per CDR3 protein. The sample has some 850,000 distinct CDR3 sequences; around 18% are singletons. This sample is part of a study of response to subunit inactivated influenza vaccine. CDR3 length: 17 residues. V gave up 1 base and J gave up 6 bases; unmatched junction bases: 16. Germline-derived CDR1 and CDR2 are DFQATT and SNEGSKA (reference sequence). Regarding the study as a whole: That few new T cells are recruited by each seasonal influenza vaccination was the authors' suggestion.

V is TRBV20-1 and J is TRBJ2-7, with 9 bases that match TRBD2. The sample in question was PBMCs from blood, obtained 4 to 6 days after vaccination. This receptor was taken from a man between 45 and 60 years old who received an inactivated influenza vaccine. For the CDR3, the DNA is TGCAGTGCTAGAGCCGGGGGTAGCGGGGGTGTGAAAGTCGAGCAGTACTTC. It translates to CSARAGGSGGVKVEQYF.